These 20 T cell receptor beta chains were sequenced from one sample in a study of blood T cell repertoires in COVID-19 (dated by TCRdb to 2018 to 2020). Libraries were built with the immunoSEQ multiplex PCR assay. TCRdb re-hosts the immuneACCESS table, in-frame sequences only. Its copies lack some clones; in the studies checked, an unresolved V gene accounts for under half of them, and the cause for the rest is not known. This sample has around 210,000 clones in its table, and 85% to 90% of those were observed once. 1.5% of the sample belongs to the ten largest clones. Sequencing input: peripheral blood. The receptors originated from a young man with active or convalescent COVID-19.

The V gene is TRBV3-1 (or the pseudogene TRBV3-2), the J gene TRBJ1-5, with D possibly TRBD1 on 5 matching bases. The CDR3 is made up of 16 amino acids. Germline assignment: CDR1 LGHDT and CDR2 YNNKEL (reference sequence). V lost 0 bases to trimming and J lost 4 bases, with 13 bases between them. The CDR3 here is CASSQDWPGQNQPQHF. The CDR3 DNA reads as TGTGCCAGCAGCCAAGATTGGCCAGGGCAGAATCAGCCCCAGCATTTT.

J is TRBJ2-2 and V is TRBV24-1, with D perhaps matching TRBD1 (6 bases). CDR1 KGHDR and CDR2 SFDVKD come from the germline V gene. This CDR3 contains 13 residues. V dropped 7 bases and J dropped 4 bases, with 9 bases sitting between them. The CDR3 loop is CATSRGSTGELFF. DNA of the CDR3: TGTGCCACCAGCAGGGGCTCCACCGGGGAGCTGTTTTTT.

The chain combines TRBV28 with TRBJ1-6; 8 bases line up with TRBD1. With V trimmed by 2 bases and J by 10 bases, 7 bases remained unmatched. Per the germline V gene, CDR1 is MDHEN and CDR2 is SYDVKM. This CDR3 has 15 residues. The chain's CDR3 is CASSLAPGGGSPLHF. CDR3 DNA sequence: TGTGCCAGCAGTTTAGCCCCAGGGGGCGGCTCACCCCTCCACTTT.

V is TRBV11-2 and J is TRBJ2-1, with D tentatively TRBD1 (5 bases). Germline CDR1 and CDR2: SGHAT and FQNNGV. This CDR3 contains 14 residues. V lost 5 bases and J 8 bases, leaving 16 bases between the germline ends. For the CDR3, the DNA is TGTGCCAGCAGCCCCATTAGGACAAACGATGAGCAGTTCTTC. This gives the protein CASSPIRTNDEQFF.

The chain carries TRBV28 and TRBJ1-2; unclear D gene. From germline, CDR1 is MDHEN and CDR2 SYDVKM. The CDR3 contains 11 residues. The V end was cut by 10 bases, the J end by 1 base, with 7 bases between. CDR3 nucleotides: TGTGCCACCTCGGGTAACTATGGCTACACCTTC. This encodes CATSGNYGYTF.

The chain is built from TRBV4-1 and TRBJ2-1; D may be TRBD2 (6 bases). Germline values: CDR1 MGHRA, CDR2 YSYEKL. The CDR3 has 14 residues. V was pared by 2 bases and J by 10 bases, with 15 bases between. CDR3 in DNA: TGCGCCAGCAGCCAAAGAGGGACTGCGGAAGAGCAGTTCTTC. Translating gives CASSQRGTAEEQFF.

The gene calls are TRBV5-6 and TRBJ2-5; a possible D gene is TRBD2 (5 bases). V was trimmed by 5 bases and J by 4 bases, leaving 9 bases between them. The CDR3 spans 12 residues. Germline V gene lookup returns CDR1 SGHDT and CDR2 YYEEEE. CDR3 protein: CASRREGETQYF. The CDR3 region has the DNA TGTGCCAGCAGGCGTGAGGGAGAGACCCAGTACTTC.

This chain links TRBV19 with TRBJ1-5, with TRBD1 matching over 7 bases. The CDR3 runs to 14 residues. Germline V gene sequence: CDR1 LNHDA, CDR2 SQIVND (reference sequence). V trimming: 5 bases; J trimming: 3 bases; junction bases outside the gene matches: 4. The CDR3 nucleotides are TGTGCCAGTAGTTCCGGGACAGACAATCAGCCCCAGCATTTT. Residues: CASSSGTDNQPQHF.

The chain joins TRBV30 to TRBJ2-1; 9 positions match TRBD2. The germline gives CDR1 GTSNPN, CDR2 SVGIG (reference sequence). With 4 bases clipped from V and 7 bases from J, the junction kept 8 bases outside the gene matches. This CDR3 has 14 amino acids. CDR3 nucleotide sequence: TGTGCCTGGAACAGCGGGAGGCATGGGAATGAGCAGTTCTTC. Amino acids: CAWNSGRHGNEQFF.

This clone came up once. The chain couples TRBV7-9 to TRBJ2-5; maybe TRBD1 (7 bases). Germline values: CDR1 SEHNR, CDR2 FQNEAQ (reference sequence). V dropped 3 bases and J dropped 6 bases, with 14 bases sitting between them. The CDR3 covers 14 residues. This chain's CDR3 is CASSFGTAGKTQYF. The DNA of the CDR3 is TGTGCCAGCAGCTTTGGGACAGCGGGTAAGACCCAGTACTTC.

The chain is built from TRBV28 and TRBJ1-6; D is uncertain. The V end lost 6 bases, the J end lost 11 bases, and 17 bases lay between the germline ends. This CDR3 is 14 amino acids long. Germline assignment: CDR1 MDHEN and CDR2 SYDVKM. The CDR3 DNA sequence: TGTGCCAGCAGCCCCTCGGTCCGGCGGGCACCCCTCCACTTT. Translated, it gives CASSPSVRRAPLHF.

The chain couples TRBV7-8 to TRBJ1-1; the match to TRBD1 covers 9 bases. V gave up 6 bases and J gave up 5 bases; unmatched junction bases: 13. The CDR3 has 16 amino acids. Germline CDR1 SGHVS, CDR2 FQNEAQ. CDR3 protein: CASSSGTGILRTEAFF. The CDR3 region has the DNA TGTGCCAGCAGTTCCGGGACAGGGATATTACGGACTGAAGCTTTCTTT.

In this sample, this clone turned up once. J is TRBJ2-7 and V is TRBV19, with 10 bases identical to TRBD1. This CDR3 contains 15 residues. V dropped 3 bases and J dropped 3; count of bases not matched to a gene: 5. Germline CDR1 is LNHDA and CDR2 is SQIVND (reference sequence). The CDR3 nucleotides are TGTGCCAGTAGTATCGCCGGGACAGGGGTCTACGAGCAGTACTTC. Protein sequence: CASSIAGTGVYEQYF.

This clone was counted only a few times. The genes are TRBV6-5 and TRBJ1-1; the D gene is possibly TRBD1 (6 bases). The V gene's germline CDR1 is MNHEY and CDR2 SVGAGI. This CDR3 is built from 12 residues. The germline V and J ends were trimmed by 6 bases and 8 bases, with 13 bases remaining between them. The CDR3, as DNA: TGTGCCAGCAGGCTGTGGCAGGGGGAAGCTTTCTTT. Translation: CASRLWQGEAFF.

The chain recombines TRBV18 with TRBJ2-7; 7 positions match TRBD1. Unmatched junction bases numbered 8, after V lost 2 bases and J lost 7 bases. CDR3 length: 14 residues. Per germline, CDR1 KGHSH and CDR2 LQKENI. CDR3 sequence reads: CASSPSTGPYEQYF. The DNA of the CDR3 is TGTGCCAGCTCACCATCGACAGGGCCTTATGAGCAGTACTTC.

The chain uses TRBV7-2 and TRBJ2-1; 10 bases fit TRBD2. Germline CDR1 reads SGHTA; CDR2 reads FQGNSA. V trimming: 5 bases; J trimming: 3 bases; junction bases outside the gene matches: 13. The CDR3 runs 18 residues. The CDR3 DNA sequence: TGTGCCAGCAGCCTAGAGCATTTACTAGCGGGATACTACAATGAGCAGTTCTTC. Translation: CASSLEHLLAGYYNEQFF.

V usage is TRBV10-3 and J usage is TRBJ1-6, with D possibly matching TRBD1 (6 bases). There are 13 residues in the CDR3. Trimming left V 7 bases short and J 8 bases short, with 12 bases between. CDR1 is ENHRY and CDR2 is SYGVKD in the germline V gene. This chain's CDR3 is CAITGQSDSPLHF. The CDR3 region has the DNA TGTGCCATCACCGGACAGTCGGATTCACCCCTCCACTTT.

This chain uses TRBV10-2 with TRBJ1-5, with TRBD1 matching over 10 bases. Germline CDR1 and CDR2: WSHSY and SAAADI. Germline trimming cut 3 bases from V and 4 bases from J; bases unmatched to any gene: 3. The CDR3 has 15 residues. This CDR3 is CASSDQDRGNQPQHF. The CDR3, as DNA: TGCGCCAGCAGTGATCAGGACAGGGGGAATCAGCCCCAGCATTTT.

CDR3 protein: CASSHSNQPQHF. CDR3 sequence (DNA): TGTGCCAGCAGTCATAGCAATCAGCCCCAGCATTTT. The chain couples TRBV27 to TRBJ1-5; D is undetermined. V was trimmed by 5 bases and J by 0 bases, leaving 2 bases between them. Germline CDR1 is MNHEY and CDR2 is SMNVEV (reference sequence). The CDR3 is 12 amino acids.

The chain employs TRBV30 and TRBJ1-6; a possible D gene is TRBD1 (6 bases). Trimming left V 2 bases short and J 10 bases short, with 12 bases between. The CDR3 totals 13 residues. Per germline, CDR1 GTSNPN and CDR2 SVGIG (reference sequence). The CDR3 sequence is CAWSLGQGSPLHF. As DNA, the CDR3 is TGTGCCTGGAGTTTAGGGCAGGGGTCACCCCTCCACTTT.